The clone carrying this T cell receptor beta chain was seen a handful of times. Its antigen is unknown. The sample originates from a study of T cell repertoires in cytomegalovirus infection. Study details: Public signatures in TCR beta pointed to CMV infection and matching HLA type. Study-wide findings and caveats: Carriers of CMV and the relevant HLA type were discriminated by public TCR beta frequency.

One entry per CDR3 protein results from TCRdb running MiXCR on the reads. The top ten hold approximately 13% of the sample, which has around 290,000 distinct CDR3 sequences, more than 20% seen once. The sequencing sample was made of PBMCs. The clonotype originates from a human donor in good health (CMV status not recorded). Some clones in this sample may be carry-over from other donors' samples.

The CDR3 sequence: CASSWDANMGYTF. The CDR3 DNA is TGTGCCAGCAGTTGGGACGCCAATATGGGCTACACCTTC. The V gene is TRBV28, the J gene TRBJ1-2; tentatively, D is TRBD1 (5 bases). The CDR3 runs to 13 residues. V dropped 4 bases and J dropped 8 bases, with 14 bases sitting between them. The germline CDR1 and CDR2 sequences are MDHEN and SYDVKM.